Presented here are 8 T cell receptor beta chains from one specimen sequenced in a study of T-cell memory formation after mild COVID-19. TCRdb reprocessed the 5' RACE reads with MiXCR, giving one entry per CDR3 protein. The data hold roughly 600,000 distinct CDR3 sequences, with roughly 17% observed a single time. The sample consisted of PBMCs or a T cell subset sorted from them (not recorded which). The receptors stem from an adult woman who had mild COVID-19 (a few samples of this study predate the infection). Cell type and time point are not known.

This chain joins TRBV7-2 and TRBJ1-1; D ambiguous. The length of the CDR3 is 16 residues. Trimming removed 2 bases at V and 0 bases at J, with 13 bases between. Germline V gene lookup returns CDR1 SGHTA and CDR2 FQGNSA. The CDR3 DNA follows: TGTGCCAGCAGCTTAATCGCAGGAGTGATGAACACTGAAGCTTTCTTT. Residues: CASSLIAGVMNTEAFF.

The genes are TRBV7-2 and TRBJ1-1; 10 bases match TRBD1. CDR1 is SGHTA, CDR2 FQGNSA, per germline. The CDR3 contains 15 residues. V was clipped by 5 bases and J by 5 bases; unmatched bases: 8. DNA for the CDR3: TGTGCCAGCAGCACGAGACAGGGGGCGAAAACTGAAGCTTTCTTT. Translated, it gives CASSTRQGAKTEAFF.

The V and J genes are TRBV7-2 and TRBJ1-2; TRBD1 is a possible D gene (5 bases). Looked up from germline, CDR1 is SGHTA and CDR2 is FQGNSA. The CDR3 loop spans 16 amino acids. Trimming stripped 1 base from V and 0 bases from J, with 12 bases between. CDR3 DNA: TGTGCCAGCAGCTTAGACGCAGGGTCTCCTAACTATGGCTACACCTTC. This gives the protein CASSLDAGSPNYGYTF.

This clonotype was picked up a small number of times. The chain carries TRBV5-1 and TRBJ2-5; weak D call: TRBD2 (6 bases). The CDR3 has 15 residues. Germline V gene sequence: CDR1 SGHRS, CDR2 YFSETQ. Trimming left V 3 bases short and J 4 bases short, with 16 bases between. The CDR3 region is CASSWRGRDGETQYF. The CDR3 nucleotides read TGCGCCAGCAGCTGGCGCGGGCGGGACGGAGAGACCCAGTACTTC.

The chain employs TRBV14 and TRBJ2-1, with 8 bases lining up with TRBD2. CDR3 length equals 12 residues. In germline, CDR1 is SGHDN, CDR2 FVKESK. The CDR3 bases are TGTGAAAGGACTAGCCCTTACAATGAGCAGTTCTTC. Residues: CERTSPYNEQFF.

The chain carries TRBV10-3 and TRBJ1-1; D unclear. The CDR3 length is 13 residues. Germline assignment: CDR1 ENHRY and CDR2 SYGVKD. Trimming removed 4 bases from V and 4 bases from J, with 10 bases in between. The DNA of the CDR3 is TGTGCCATCAGTGGCCCTGCGGGCACTGAAGCTTTCTTT. It codes for CAISGPAGTEAFF.

This clonotype was counted many times. The V gene is TRBV24-1, the J gene TRBJ2-7; 12 bases fit TRBD2. Trimming at V came to 7 bases and at J to 7 bases, leaving 1 base not matched to a gene. CDR3 length equals 12 residues. From germline, CDR1 is KGHDR and CDR2 SFDVKD. As DNA, the CDR3 is TGTGCCACCAGAGGACTAGCGGGAGAGCAGTACTTC. It specifies CATRGLAGEQYF.

This clonotype was recorded a few times. The chain joins TRBV3-1 to TRBJ2-1; 8 bases agree with TRBD1. With 4 bases clipped from V and 8 bases from J, the junction kept 19 bases outside the gene matches. The CDR3 loop spans 18 amino acids. The germline gives CDR1 LGHDT, CDR2 YNNKEL (reference sequence). The CDR3: CASSPFGSYRGYTYEQFF. The CDR3 nucleotides are TGTGCCAGCAGCCCCTTCGGATCCTACAGGGGGTATACATATGAGCAGTTCTTC.